These 21 T cell receptor delta chains came from one sample sequenced in a study of γδ T cells in repeated Plasmodium falciparum infection. Vgamma9/Vdelta2+ and Vdelta2-negative gammadelta T cells were flow-sorted from PBMC for bulk sequencing. TCRdb reprocessed the multiplex PCR reads through CATT. The sample records 70,000 to 95,000 delta-chain clones, about 1.5% being singletons. The sequencing sample was made of gamma-delta T cells from blood. The receptors originated from a pool of human donors (malaria-infected and uninfected, not separated).

Points on this clone: A far larger clone differs by one base, so this is likely a read error. Other DNA sequences from this sample encode an identical CDR3 as well. The rearrangement joins TRDV2 to TRDJ1; 13 bases are shared with TRDD3. Because TCRdb records no J gene, it was assigned here through a match of the DNA to germline. Germline CDR1 GEAIGNYY, CDR2 EKD. The V segment lost 6 bases and the J segment 5 bases; nucleotides outside the gene matches: 8. There are 15 residues in the CDR3. This CDR3 reads CACTTGGYGTDKLIF. In nucleotides, the CDR3 is TGTGCCTGTACCACTGGGGGATACGGCACTGATAAACTCATCTTT.

This rearrangement joins TRDV1 to TRDJ1; 7 bases align to TRDD2. TCRdb records no J gene; here it was assigned by comparing the DNA to germline. Germline V CDR1 and CDR2: TSWWSYY, QGS. The CDR3 extends over 22 amino acids. V trimming: 6 bases; J trimming: 6 bases; junction bases outside the gene matches: 34. DNA for the CDR3: TGTGCTCTTGGCTCTGGCTTCCAAGGGTTCCTACTCGAAATCCAAGGTCGATATAAACTCATCTTT. Its translation is CALGSGFQGFLLEIQGRYKLIF.

This clone has a count of ten or more. V is TRDV1 and J is TRDJ1; 9 nucleotides match TRDD2. The CDR3 runs to 21 residues. The germline CDR1 and CDR2 sequences are TSWWSYY and QGS. Losses at the gene ends were 1 base for V and 0 bases for J; bases not matched to a gene: 18. In DNA form, the CDR3 reads TGTGCTCTTGGGGAACCAGGGCCTTCCTACTCTTCGGGGGCTTACACCGATAAACTCATCTTT. Encoded protein: CALGEPGPSYSSGAYTDKLIF.

The sample holds many counts of this clone. This likely came from a read error, as a far larger clone is one base away. This CDR3 is also generated by other DNA sequences in the sample. The chain joins TRDV2 to TRDJ1, with a tentative D call TRDD3 (6 bases). Germline V gene lookup returns CDR1 GEAIGNYY and CDR2 EKD. This CDR3 has 15 residues. The CDR3 sequence is CACDTVGATTDKLIF. The CDR3 DNA reads TGTGCCTGTGACACCGTGGGGGCCACCACCGACAAACTCATCTTT.

This clone was picked up many times. The chain employs TRDV2 and TRDJ1; 10 nucleotides line up with TRDD3. Germline lookup yields CDR1 GEAIGNYY and CDR2 EKD. Trimming took 0 bases from V and 2 from J; bases not matched to a gene: 23. CDR3 length equals 22 residues. CDR3 in DNA: TGTGCCTGTGACACCGTTCCCCTAACTGGGGGATTTAGGGACCGTACGACCGATAAACTCATCTTT. It encodes CACDTVPLTGGFRDRTTDKLIF.

As for this clone: TCRdb's entry gives the protein of a much larger clone, which mismatches this DNA's translation at residue 17, likely from a read error; the protein reported here is translated from the DNA. The V gene is TRDV1, the J gene TRDJ1; 10 bases fit TRDD3. Here the J gene came from matching the DNA to germline, since TCRdb omits it. The V and J ends lost 1 base and 7 bases, in that order; junction bases with no gene match: 30. Germline V lookup: CDR1 TSWWSYY, CDR2 QGS. The CDR3 is 23 residues long. CDR3 loop: CALGERGKGGLRLGDSGPCKLIF. CDR3 in DNA: TGTGCTCTTGGGGAACGAGGTAAGGGTGGCCTACGACTGGGGGATTCCGGACCGTGTAAACTCATCTTT.

This clone was observed many times. TCRdb has a much larger clone's protein, which differs at residue 5 from the translation of this DNA, likely because of a read error; what is shown is the protein translated from the DNA. The chain links TRDV1 to TRDJ1; perhaps TRDD3 as D (5 bases). V lost 6 bases and J lost 0, with 23 bases in between. The CDR3 runs to 18 residues. CDR1 is TSWWSYY, CDR2 QGS, per germline. In DNA form, the CDR3 reads TGTGCTCTTGGAGGCTGCCAGCGGGATCGTACTTACACCGATAAACTCATCTTT. It is translated as CALGGCQRDRTYTDKLIF.

Of note for this clone: The protein held in TCRdb is that of a much larger clone and does not match this DNA's translation at residue 10, likely because of a read error; the protein shown is translated from the DNA. The chain has TRDV2 and TRDJ1; 7 bases are shared with TRDD3. This CDR3 contains 21 residues. V lost 0 bases to trimming and J lost 2 bases; unmatched junction nucleotides: 23. Germline-derived CDR1 and CDR2 are GEAIGNYY and EKD. The CDR3 protein is CACDTGGSSVRTGIRTDKLIF. In DNA form, the CDR3 reads TGTGCCTGTGACACCGGGGGATCTTCGGTGCGTACTGGGATCCGAACCGATAAACTCATCTTT.

Many counts were recorded for this clone. The rearrangement joins TRDV1 to TRDJ1; D is undetermined. Germline loops: CDR1 TSWWSYY, CDR2 QGS. V was pared by 2 bases and J by 0 bases, with 22 bases between. The CDR3 covers 19 residues. CDR3: CALGEGPNLLCGYTDKLIF. DNA of the CDR3: TGTGCTCTTGGGGAAGGACCGAATTTACTTTGCGGGTACACCGATAAACTCATCTTT.

This clone was detected a few times. TCRdb assigns this DNA the protein of a much larger clone, which departs from its translation at residue 11; this likely reflects a read error, and the protein shown comes from translating the DNA. The chain joins TRDV1 to TRDJ1; 8 bases are shared with TRDD3. The J gene, left out of TCRdb, was set here by checking the DNA against germline. Germline V gives CDR1 TSWWSYY, CDR2 QGS. With 5 bases clipped from V and 0 bases from J, the junction kept 17 bases outside the gene matches. This CDR3 contains 19 residues. The CDR3 sequence is CALGNWSRVLGGNTDKLIF. The CDR3 DNA reads TGTGCTCTTGGGAACTGGAGCCGCGTACTGGGGGGGAACACCGATAAACTCATCTTT.

In the case of this clone: A far larger clone lies a single base away; this is likely a read error. The same CDR3 arises from other DNA sequences in this sample as well. The V call is TRDV1, the J call TRDJ1; TRDD3 agrees at 12 bases. TCRdb records no J gene; here it was assigned by comparing the DNA to germline. This CDR3 comprises 23 residues. Per the germline V gene, CDR1 is TSWWSYY and CDR2 is QGS. With 5 bases clipped from V and 5 bases from J, the junction kept 30 bases outside the gene matches. In DNA, the CDR3 is TGTGCTCTTGGGAGAAGGGTAGTTACCCGAAAACTGGGGGATACTCCCAGTACTGATAAACTCATCTTT. Its translation: CALGRRVVTRKLGDTPSTDKLIF.

Worth noting for this clone: A far larger clone is off by one base, so a read error is likely. Other DNA sequences in this specimen translate into the identical CDR3. The J gene is TRDJ3, the V gene TRDV2; TRDD3 matches at 12 bases. The CDR3 sequence is 21 residues long. The germline V gene has CDR1 GEAIGNYY and CDR2 EKD. CDR3 protein: CACDTGAAGGYGSWDTRQMFF. DNA of the CDR3: TGCGCCTGTGACACCGGAGCTGCTGGGGGATACGGATCCTGGGACACCCGACAGATGTTTTTC.

This clone was counted many times. This sequence joins TRDV1 and TRDJ1, with TRDD3 identical over 13 bases. This CDR3 region has 25 residues. V lost 3 bases, J lost 0 bases, and 28 bases stayed unmatched. Per the germline V gene, CDR1 is TSWWSYY and CDR2 is QGS. In nucleotides, the CDR3 is TGTGCTCTTGGGGAGCCCTCCTGGCTGATAATTACTGGGGGATACGGGTCATCTAACACCGATAAACTCATCTTT. Amino acids: CALGEPSWLIITGGYGSSNTDKLIF.

This clone was observed many times. This chain's CDR3 is CALGELDILHSPWSWGRETDKLIF. The CDR3 nucleotides read TGTGCTCTTGGGGAACTAGATATCCTACATTCCCCCTGGAGCTGGGGGCGAGAAACCGATAAACTCATCTTT. The rearrangement joins TRDV1 to TRDJ1; maybe TRDD3 (7 bases). In the absence of a J gene in TCRdb, the DNA was matched to germline to assign it here. This CDR3 has 24 amino acids. Deletions cut 0 bases from V and 2 bases from J, with 37 bases between. Germline V gives CDR1 TSWWSYY, CDR2 QGS.

Turning to this clone: It is likely a read error: a sequence one base away is far more abundant. The same CDR3 is also encoded by other DNA sequences in this sample. The genes are TRDV1 and TRDJ1, with TRDD3 as a possible D gene (5 bases). Looked up from germline, CDR1 is TSWWSYY and CDR2 is QGS. CDR3 size: 19 residues. The CDR3 region is CALGEGSAARPRDTDKLIF. In DNA, the CDR3 is TGCGCTCTTGGGGAAGGCAGTGCCGCCCGGCCTAGGGACACCGATAAACTCATCTTT.

This clone counts as medium-sized. The same CDR3 also results from other DNA sequences found in this sample. The V gene is TRDV1, the J gene TRDJ1; 8 bases align to TRDD3. The CDR3 sequence is 24 residues long. Trimming removed 1 base from V and 0 bases from J; junction bases left unmatched: 28. Germline V gene data show CDR1 as TSWWSYY and CDR2 as QGS. The CDR3 DNA sequence: TGTGCTCTTGGGGAACCCCGAACCGGAGGGCATCTCAGACTGGGGGTCCCTAACACCGATAAACTCATCTTT. Its translation: CALGEPRTGGHLRLGVPNTDKLIF.

This clone was observed a few times. This DNA's translation differs at residue 10 from TCRdb's protein, which comes from a much larger clone; a read error is likely, and the protein shown is translated from the DNA. J is TRDJ1 and V is TRDV3; TRDD3 matches 9 bases. The J gene was not available in TCRdb and was assigned here by matching the DNA to germline segments. Looked up from germline, CDR1 is TVYSNPD and CDR2 is GDNSRS (reference sequence). J lost 4 bases, V lost 2 bases, and 11 bases had no gene match. There are 15 residues in the CDR3. Written as DNA, the CDR3 is TGTGCCTTTGCCGTACTGGGGGACCTCATCGATAAACTCATCTTT. Translation gives CAFAVLGDLIDKLIF. The variable domain in full, completed from reference TRDV3 and TRDJ1, reads CDKVTQSSPDQTVASGSEVVLLCTYDTVYSNPDLFWYRIRPDYSFQFVFYGDNSRSEGADFTQGRFSVKHILTQKAFHLVISPVRTEDSATYYCAFAVLGDLIDKLIFGKGTRVTVEP.

For this clone: The translation of this DNA and the TCRdb protein of a much larger clone differ at residue 9, probably owing to a read error; the protein shown here is translated from the DNA. The V call is TRDV2, the J call TRDJ1; D is undetermined. TCRdb records no J gene; here it was assigned by comparing the DNA to germline. CDR1 is GEAIGNYY and CDR2 is EKD in the germline V gene. The CDR3 has 19 amino acids. V dropped 0 bases and J dropped 0 bases, with 22 bases sitting between them. The CDR3 region has the DNA TGTGCCTGTGACACCGTAGGGCTGAGGGCACATTCTTACACCGATAAACTCATCTTT. As protein: CACDTVGLRAHSYTDKLIF.

This clone was detected ten times or more. The chain links TRDV1 to TRDJ2; maybe TRDD3 (6 bases). The J gene was not available in TCRdb and was assigned here by matching the DNA to germline segments. This CDR3 is 15 amino acids long. Deletions cut 1 base from V and 4 bases from J, with 10 bases between. The germline V gene has CDR1 TSWWSYY and CDR2 QGS. CDR3 in DNA: TGTGCTCTTGGGGAACATGGGGGCTGGACAGCACAACTCTTCTTT. It is translated as CALGEHGGWTAQLFF.

This clone has just a few counts. The mismatch at residue 5 between this DNA's translation and the TCRdb protein of a much larger clone likely reflects a read error; the protein shown is translated from the DNA. The V gene is TRDV1, the J gene TRDJ1; TRDD3 aligns across 7 bases. Unmatched junction bases numbered 31, after V lost 3 bases and J lost 0 bases. Germline CDR1 is TSWWSYY and CDR2 is QGS. The CDR3 has 24 amino acids. The CDR3 DNA reads TGTGCTCTTGGGGATCTTGATTTCTGCCAACCTAAACGCGGGGATATATTGAACACCGATAAACTCATCTTT. Translating gives CALGDLDFCQPKRGDILNTDKLIF.

As concerns this clone: The protein that TCRdb holds for this DNA derives from a much larger clone and differs from the translated DNA at residue 20, which likely indicates a read error; the protein shown here is translated from the DNA. This chain joins TRDV2 and TRDJ1, with TRDD3 identical over 10 bases. Germline matching of the DNA provided the J gene here, since TCRdb leaves it blank. Germline V gene lookup returns CDR1 GEAIGNYY and CDR2 EKD. The CDR3 has 23 residues. CDR3 region: CACGKHFLMRGIRSRGCTDELIF. In DNA form, the CDR3 reads TGTGCCTGTGGCAAACACTTCCTAATGAGGGGGATACGCTCCCGGGGTTGCACCGATGAACTCATCTTT.